The subject of this entry is one T cell receptor (beta chain). These data originate in a study of cytotoxic CD8 clonotypes in ibrutinib-treated CLL. The data were produced by immunoSEQ multiplex PCR, yet TCRdb's version contains in-frame clones alone and is incomplete. The table shows around 150,000 clones, with around 80% occurring only once. V was cut by 1 base and J by 1 base, with 13 bases left in between. CDR1 and CDR2 from the germline V gene are KGHSH and LQKENI. The CDR3 sequence is 16 residues long. The V gene is TRBV18, the J gene TRBJ1-1; maybe TRBD1 (6 bases). The material was PBMCs, obtained after 36 months of ibrutinib treatment. This clonotype originated in a human donor with chronic lymphocytic leukemia. This chain's CDR3 is CASSPQVGQTNTEAFF. CDR3 in DNA: TGTGCCAGCTCACCACAGGTCGGACAGACGAACACTGAAGCTTTCTTT. Looking up the rest from reference TRBV18 and TRBJ1-1 gives the full variable domain: NAGVMQNPRHLVRRRGQEARLRCSPMKGHSHVYWYRQLPEEGLKFMVYLQKENIIDESGMPKERFSAEFPKEGPSILRIQQVVRGDSAAYFCASSPQVGQTNTEAFFGQGTRLTVV.